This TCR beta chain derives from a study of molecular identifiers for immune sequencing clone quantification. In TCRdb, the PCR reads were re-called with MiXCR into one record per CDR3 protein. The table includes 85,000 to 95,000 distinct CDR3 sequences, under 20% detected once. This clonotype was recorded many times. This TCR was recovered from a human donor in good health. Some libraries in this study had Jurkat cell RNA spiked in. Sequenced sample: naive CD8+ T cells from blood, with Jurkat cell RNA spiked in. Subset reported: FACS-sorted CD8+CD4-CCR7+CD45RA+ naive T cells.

As DNA, the CDR3 is TGTGCCAGCAGTTCGTCCGGGGTCCAAGAGACCCAGTACTTC. It specifies CASSSSGVQETQYF. V is TRBV12-3 or TRBV12-4 and J is TRBJ2-5; D might be TRBD2 (5 bases). The V end was cut by 4 bases, the J end by 1 base, with 10 bases between. CDR3 length equals 14 residues.